These 22 T cell receptor beta chains share one sample of origin, sequenced in a study of CD8 T cells in ankylosing spondylitis. TCRdb re-called the 5' RACE reads through MiXCR, storing one row per CDR3 protein. The data show roughly 130,000 distinct CDR3 sequences, around 9.7% seen once. Specimen: blood, either unsorted or a sorted T cell fraction (not recorded which). The receptors here all came from a male donor with ankylosing spondylitis or in good health (not recorded which).

This chain connects TRBV20-1 to TRBJ2-1; TRBD2 aligns across 9 bases. The CDR3 has 14 amino acids. Germline CDR1 DFQATT, CDR2 SNEGSKA (reference sequence). Unmatched junction bases numbered 9, after V lost 5 bases and J lost 7 bases. In DNA form, the CDR3 reads TGCAGTGCTGAACCGGGACTAGCACGGAATGAGCAGTTCTTC. This codes for CSAEPGLARNEQFF.

This clonotype has a count of ten or more. The chain has TRBV12-3 or TRBV12-4 and TRBJ2-3; possible D gene TRBD2, 5 bases. V was pared by 1 base and J by 1 base, with 9 bases between. This CDR3 is built from 15 residues. As DNA, the CDR3 is TGTGCCAGCAGTTTAGAGAGGAGGCGCACAGATACGCAGTATTTT. Translation gives CASSLERRRTDTQYF.

The chain is built from TRBV19 and TRBJ2-1; no clear D gene. Germline values: CDR1 LNHDA, CDR2 SQIVND (reference sequence). The CDR3 sequence is 13 residues long. V was cut by 5 bases and J by 9 bases, with 14 bases left in between. CDR3 amino acids: CASSPQIFSEQFF. CDR3 DNA: TGTGCCAGTAGTCCCCAGATTTTCTCTGAGCAGTTCTTC.

The chain uses TRBV28 and TRBJ2-7, with 9 bases lining up with TRBD1. The V gene end was trimmed by 3 bases and the J gene end by 6 bases; junction bases not matched to a gene: 9. The CDR3 is 15 residues long. Germline V lookup: CDR1 MDHEN, CDR2 SYDVKM. In DNA form, the CDR3 reads TGTGCCAGCAGTTTGGATTTACAGGGGGCGCGCGAGCAGTACTTC. This sequence encodes CASSLDLQGAREQYF.

In this sample, this clonotype turned up a few times. The rearrangement joins TRBV10-3 to TRBJ1-6; D might be TRBD1 (6 bases). The germline CDR1 and CDR2 sequences are ENHRY and SYGVKD. Between the trimmed V and J ends, which lost 5 bases and 5 bases, there was a span of 10 bases. CDR3 size: 14 residues. This CDR3 reads CAISPRQDNSPLHF. CDR3 DNA sequence: TGTGCCATCAGTCCGAGACAGGATAATTCACCCCTCCACTTT.

This clonotype appeared many times. CDR3 DNA: TGTGCCACAAGACTAGCGGGAGGACAAGAGACCCAGTACTTC. This translates into CATRLAGGQETQYF. This chain connects TRBV7-2 to TRBJ2-5; 13 bases fit TRBD2. The CDR3 sequence is 14 residues long. Losses at the gene ends were 10 bases for V and 2 bases for J; bases not matched to a gene: 4. Looked up from germline, CDR1 is SGHTA and CDR2 is FQGNSA.

With respect to this clonotype: A read error may be the cause here, since a much bigger clone is one base away. V is TRBV20-1 and J is TRBJ2-1; 10 bases agree with TRBD2. Germline V gives CDR1 DFQATT, CDR2 SNEGSKA (reference sequence). The CDR3 covers 16 residues. The CDR3 coding sequence is TGCTGTGCTTCAACTTTTCTAGCGGGAGCTTACAATGAGCAGTTCTTC. Translation gives CCASTFLAGAYNEQFF.

This chain links TRBV3-1 with TRBJ2-5, with 8 bases lining up with TRBD2. The CDR3 totals 18 residues. V dropped 0 bases and J dropped 0; count of bases not matched to a gene: 9. CDR1 and CDR2 (germline): LGHDT, YNNKEL (reference sequence). The CDR3 protein is CASSQESQAGAYQETQYF. In nucleotides, the CDR3 is TGTGCCAGCAGCCAAGAATCTCAAGCGGGAGCTTACCAAGAGACCCAGTACTTC.

Ten or more counts support this clonotype. The rearrangement uses TRBV24-1 and TRBJ2-1; 10 bases are a match to TRBD1. CDR1 is KGHDR, CDR2 SFDVKD, per germline. Trimming took 4 bases from V and 7 from J; bases not matched to a gene: 3. This CDR3 is built from 14 residues. This CDR3 reads CATSEGQGVNEQFF. The CDR3 nucleotides read TGTGCCACCAGTGAAGGACAGGGGGTAAATGAGCAGTTCTTC.

In its sample, this clonotype was seen a few times. The chain uses TRBV7-3 and TRBJ1-2; TRBD1 aligns across 11 bases. The J segment lost 7 bases and the V segment lost 2 bases, leaving 12 bases of the junction unmatched. CDR1 SGHTA and CDR2 FQGTGA come from the germline V gene. This CDR3 comprises 17 residues. The CDR3 sequence: CASSLSGDRGTGGGYTF. The CDR3 nucleotides read TGTGCCAGCAGCTTATCTGGGGACAGGGGGACCGGAGGTGGCTACACCTTC. The complete variable domain, with remaining parts taken from reference TRBV7-3 and TRBJ1-2, reads GAGVSQTPSNKVTEKGKYVELRCDPISGHTALYWYRQSLGQGPEFLIYFQGTGAADDSGLPNDRFFAVRPEGSVSTLKIQRTERGDSAVYLCASSLSGDRGTGGGYTFGSGTRLTVV.

This clonotype was recorded many times. V and J are TRBV28 and TRBJ2-7; a possible D gene is TRBD2 (6 bases). This CDR3 is 13 amino acids long. The ends were cut back, 4 bases at V and 2 bases at J, with 9 bases in the middle. The V gene's germline CDR1 is MDHEN and CDR2 SYDVKM. The chain's CDR3 is CASSWGLTYEQYF. DNA for the CDR3: TGTGCCAGCAGTTGGGGACTTACCTACGAGCAGTACTTC.

Concerning this clonotype: A much larger clone lies one base from this, so it may be a read error. The J gene is TRBJ2-7, the V gene TRBV5-1; possibly TRBD1 or TRBD2 for D (5 bases each). This CDR3 is 15 amino acids long. CDR1 is SGHRS, CDR2 YFSETQ, per germline. The V end lost 0 bases, the J end lost 2 bases, and 12 bases lay between the germline ends. In nucleotides, the CDR3 is TGCGCCAGCAGCTTGGCCGGGACGGGGACCTACGAGCAGTACTTC. Protein product: CASSLAGTGTYEQYF. Full variable domain (outside the CDR3, taken from reference TRBV5-1 and TRBJ2-7): KAGVTQTPRYLIKTRGQQVTLSCSPISGHRSVSWYQQTPGQGLQFLFEYFSETQRNKGNFPGRFSGRQFSNSRSEMNVSTLELGDSALYLCASSLAGTGTYEQYFGPGTRLTVT.

This clonotype was picked up many times. This chain uses TRBV5-1 with TRBJ2-1, with TRBD2 as a possible D gene (5 bases). V lost 4 bases and J lost 7, with 12 bases in between. Germline V gene sequence: CDR1 SGHRS, CDR2 YFSETQ. The CDR3 sequence is 13 residues long. CDR3 in DNA: TGCGCCAGCAGCCCTTTGGGCGGGAATGAGCAGTTCTTC. Its protein product is CASSPLGGNEQFF.

The chain has TRBV18 and TRBJ2-7, with D hard to call. Trimming left V 4 bases short and J 4 bases short, with 17 bases between. The CDR3 is made up of 15 amino acids. Germline CDR1 reads KGHSH; CDR2 reads LQKENI. The CDR3 protein is CASSQDPNRLYEQYF. In nucleotides, the CDR3 is TGTGCCAGCTCACAAGACCCTAACCGCCTTTACGAGCAGTACTTC.

This clonotype was detected ten times or more. The chain is built from TRBV2 and TRBJ2-6; a weak D match, TRBD1 (6 bases). The CDR3 is 17 residues long. The germline gives CDR1 SNHLY, CDR2 FYNNEI. V dropped 1 base and J dropped 0 bases, with 10 bases sitting between them. CDR3 in DNA: TGTGCCAGCAGTGAAGACAGGGCGAGCTCTGGGGCCAACGTCCTGACTTTC. As protein: CASSEDRASSGANVLTF.

This clonotype was seen at least ten times. This chain uses TRBV28 with TRBJ2-4; D not certain. CDR3 length: 13 residues. Trimming took 6 bases from V and 5 from J, leaving 11 bases between them. From germline, CDR1 is MDHEN and CDR2 SYDVKM. The CDR3, as DNA: TGTGCCAGCAGAACCCACGGCGAAAACATTCAGTACTTC. It is translated as CASRTHGENIQYF.

This clonotype was recorded at least ten times. The rearrangement joins TRBV6-1 to TRBJ2-7, with TRBD2 as a possible D gene (6 bases). This CDR3 is built from 13 residues. CDR1 is MNHNS, CDR2 SASEGT, per germline. The germline V and J ends were trimmed by 5 bases and 2 bases, with 10 bases remaining between them. The DNA of the CDR3 is TGTGCCAGCAGTCAGGCGGGGCCCTACGAGCAGTACTTC. Translating gives CASSQAGPYEQYF.

This clonotype came up a few times. The V call is TRBV24-1, the J call TRBJ2-7; TRBD1 matches 12 bases. From germline, CDR1 is KGHDR and CDR2 SFDVKD. The CDR3 is 16 residues long. V shed 6 bases and J 7 bases; nucleotides not matched to a gene: 12. The DNA for the CDR3 is TGTGCCACCAGTCCTTCTTTTGGGGACAGGGGGCAGGAGCAGTACTTC. Translating gives CATSPSFGDRGQEQYF.

Concerning this clonotype: Possible read error: a much larger clone is one base away. The chain links TRBV4-3 to TRBJ2-5; D is unclear. In germline, CDR1 is LGHNA, CDR2 YSLEER. The length of the CDR3 is 15 residues. V was cut by 0 bases and J by 4 bases, with 12 bases left in between. In nucleotides, the CDR3 is TGCGCCAGCAGCCAAGATTCTGAGATGGCAGAGACCCAGTACTTC. Translating it yields CASSQDSEMAETQYF.

This clonotype has a handful of counts. The V call is TRBV12-3 or TRBV12-4, the J call TRBJ2-1, with D perhaps matching TRBD2 (5 bases). The CDR3 is 14 amino acids. The ends were cut back, 7 bases at V and 0 bases at J, with 10 bases in the middle. The CDR3 reads CASTRGGSYNEQFF. The CDR3 DNA is TGTGCCAGCACCCGAGGAGGCTCCTACAATGAGCAGTTCTTC.

This clonotype came up many times. V usage is TRBV14 and J usage is TRBJ2-5; no reliable D call. This CDR3 spans 15 amino acids. The ends were cut back, 1 base at V and 2 bases at J, with 11 bases in the middle. Germline CDR1 is SGHDN and CDR2 is FVKESK. The DNA of the CDR3 is TGTGCCAGCAGCCAAGCCAGACGGATACAAGAGACCCAGTACTTC. Translation: CASSQARRIQETQYF.

This clonotype was detected ten times or more. Sequence at one end of the junction differs from germline and may be a read error. The J gene is TRBJ2-3, the V gene TRBV7-7; the D is unclear. Germline CDR1 and CDR2: SSHAT and FNYEAQ (reference sequence). The CDR3 consists of 15 residues. Here the CDR3 DNA reads TGTGCTAGCAGCTTAGGCCGCAGGAGCACAGATACGCAGTATTTT. Amino acid sequence: CASSLGRRSTDTQYF. Full variable domain (rest looked up from reference TRBV7-7 and TRBJ2-3): GAGVSQSPRYKVTKRGQDVTLRCDPISSHATLYWYQQALGQGPEFLTYFNYEAQPDKSGLPSDRFSAERPEGSISTLTIQRTEQRDSAMYRCASSLGRRSTDTQYFGPGTRLTVL.